The entry that follows covers one TCR beta chain sequence. The protocol was immunoSEQ multiplex PCR, while the TCRdb copy is restricted to in-frame clones and leaves out a portion. Among approximately 3,500 clones listed, roughly 96% were seen once. This sample is drawn from a study of T cells after posttransplantation cyclophosphamide. Germline assignment: CDR1 SQVTM and CDR2 ANQGSEA. The CDR3 consists of 13 residues. Deletions cut 3 bases from V and 3 bases from J, with 12 bases between. Sequencing was carried out using naive CD8+ T cells sorted from PBMCs. V gene TRBV29-1 combines with J gene TRBJ2-7, with D perhaps TRBD1 (5 bases). This clonotype was obtained from a woman between 45 and 60 years old in good health and a related stem cell transplant donor. CDR3 loop: CSVDTGENYEQYF. The DNA of the CDR3 is TGCAGCGTTGACACAGGAGAGAACTACGAGCAGTACTTC.